Listed below are T cell receptor beta chains from one sample, sequenced in a study of cytomegalovirus exposure and HLA in healthy donors. Profiled with immunoSEQ multiplex PCR; TCRdb holds only in-frame clones, not every one. Among under 200,000 clones listed, around 80% were seen once. Sequencing was performed on PBMCs. The receptors come from a man in his forties in good health and CMV-seronegative. The CDR3 runs from the conserved cysteine through the conserved F or W. The order of the fields is V gene, J gene, clone size, CDR3 length, D gene, CDR3 DNA, CDR3 protein. A D gene is named only where the DNA matches it firmly. Size is stated for part of the rows, as once, few or many counts, or as a class when the clone is expanded.

TRBV6-5	TRBJ1-6	.	15	TRBD1	TGTGCCAGCAGACTGGACAGGACTTATAATTCACCCCTCCACTTT	CASRLDRTYNSPLHF
TRBV7-2	TRBJ2-7	.	13	.	TGTGCCAGCAGCTTAACTAGTGCCTACGAGCAGTACTTC	CASSLTSAYEQYF
TRBV19	TRBJ1-4	.	15	TRBD1	TGTGCCAGTAGTATACCGACAGGGAGGAATGAAAAACTGTTTTTT	CASSIPTGRNEKLFF
TRBV5-6	TRBJ1-3	.	14	.	TGTGCCAGCAGTTACCGGGAAAGTGGAAACACCATATATTTT	CASSYRESGNTIYF
TRBV7-8	TRBJ1-5	once	15	.	TGTGCCAGCAGCGCAGGGGATTATAGCAATCAGCCCCAGCATTTT	CASSAGDYSNQPQHF
TRBV7-2	TRBJ1-1	.	15	TRBD1	TGTGCCAGCAGCTTAAAACAGGGGGCGCGTACTGAAGCTTTCTTT	CASSLKQGARTEAFF
TRBV15	TRBJ2-5	.	17	TRBD2	TGTGCCACCAGCAGAGAGGGTAGCGGGGGGGCCCGGGAGACCCAGTACTTC	CATSREGSGGARETQYF
TRBV27	TRBJ2-1	.	15	TRBD1	TGTGCCAGCAAAAATTCCGGGACAGGGCGCAATGAGCAGTTCTTC	CASKNSGTGRNEQFF
TRBV6-1	TRBJ2-7	.	13	.	TGTGCCAGCAGGAGGAGTTTTCCCTACGAGCAGTACTTC	CASRRSFPYEQYF
TRBV4-1	TRBJ2-3	.	17	TRBD2	TGCGCCAGCAGCCGACGGACTAGCGGGGGGTACACAGATACGCAGTATTTT	CASSRRTSGGYTDTQYF
TRBV7-2	TRBJ2-3	once	16	TRBD2	TGTGCCAGCAGCTTAGTGGCTAGCGGGGGCACAGATACGCAGTATTTT	CASSLVASGGTDTQYF
TRBV19	TRBJ2-7	.	14	.	TGTGCCAGTAGGGCCTGGGCGTTGACGGACGAGCAGTACTTC	CASRAWALTDEQYF
TRBV6-5	TRBJ1-2	.	13	TRBD1	TGTGCCAGCACTCGGACAGGGACCTATGGCTACACCTTC	CASTRTGTYGYTF
TRBV7-9	TRBJ2-3	.	16	TRBD2	TGTGCCAGCAGCTTAATACTAGCGGGAGTCACAGATACGCAGTATTTT	CASSLILAGVTDTQYF
TRBV5-1	TRBJ2-3	.	18	TRBD2	TGCGCCAGCAGCTCTCTGGGATATAGCGGGGGGTCCTCAGATACGCAGTATTTT	CASSSLGYSGGSSDTQYF
TRBV19	TRBJ2-5	.	14	TRBD2	TGTGCCAGTAGTATCCTAGCGGGACAAGAGACCCAGTACTTC	CASSILAGQETQYF
TRBV11-2	TRBJ2-7	once	13	.	TGTGCCAGCAGCGGGGAGCTATCCTACGAGCAGTACTTC	CASSGELSYEQYF
TRBV6-6	TRBJ2-2	.	13	.	TGTGCCAGCATGGGGGGGCGGGACGGGGAGCTGTTTTTT	CASMGGRDGELFF
TRBV30	TRBJ2-1	once	16	TRBD2	TGTGCCTGGAGTCCATTAGCGGGGTCCTACTACAATGAGCAGTTCTTC	CAWSPLAGSYYNEQFF
TRBV11-3	TRBJ2-7	.	14	.	TGTGCCAGCAGCTCAACTAGCAACGGGTACGAGCAGTACTTC	CASSSTSNGYEQYF
TRBV9	TRBJ2-1	.	17	.	TGTGCCAGCAGCGTAGGAGTAGGGGGGGGTTACTACAATGAGCAGTTCTTC	CASSVGVGGGYYNEQFF
TRBV7-2	TRBJ1-4	once	17	.	TGTGCCAGCAGCTTGCTGACAGGCCGTATCGCTAATGAAAAACTGTTTTTT	CASSLLTGRIANEKLFF
TRBV5-1	TRBJ2-5	.	13	TRBD1	TGCGCCAGCAGCCAGGGGGCTGGGGAGACCCAGTACTTC	CASSQGAGETQYF
TRBV6-6	TRBJ1-6	.	14	TRBD1	TGTTGTGTCTGGCAGGGGGCCTATAATTCACCCCTCCACTTT	CCVWQGAYNSPLHF
TRBV5-6	TRBJ2-3	.	17	TRBD2	TGTGCCAGCAGCTTGGGGAGAATAGCGGGGGTTCAGGATACGCAGTATTTT	CASSLGRIAGVQDTQYF
TRBV2	TRBJ1-4	few	14	.	TGTGCCAGCAGTGAGTCACAGGGAGGGGAAAAACTGTTTTTT	CASSESQGGEKLFF
TRBV27	TRBJ1-4	once	15	TRBD1	TGTGCCAGCAGCCCCATAGGGGGCGGTTATGAAAAACTGTTTTTT	CASSPIGGGYEKLFF
TRBV29-1	TRBJ2-1	.	10	.	TGCAGCGTTGAAACGGGGGAGCAGTTCTTC	CSVETGEQFF
TRBV11-2	TRBJ2-7	once	15	.	TGTGCCAGCAGCCTCCGAGGGGGGGTCGTCCACGAGCAGTACTTC	CASSLRGGVVHEQYF
TRBV19	TRBJ1-2	.	18	TRBD1	TGTGCCAGTAGTATAGGGGGACAGGCTTACAAGCCTAACTATGGCTACACCTTC	CASSIGGQAYKPNYGYTF
TRBV5-4	TRBJ2-3	.	14	.	TGTGCCAGCAGCTTGGACAGTAGCACAGATACGCAGTATTTT	CASSLDSSTDTQYF
TRBV6-5	TRBJ2-5	.	13	TRBD1	TGTGCCAGCGGACAGGGGAGAGGGGAGACCCAGTACTTC	CASGQGRGETQYF
TRBV2	TRBJ2-1	.	15	.	TGTGCCAGCGGCACAGGGGGGGGCTCCTACAATGAGCAGTTCTTC	CASGTGGGSYNEQFF
TRBV5-1	TRBJ1-3	.	15	.	TGCGCCAGCAGCTCCGAGGGCAGCTCTGGAAACACCATATATTTT	CASSSEGSSGNTIYF
TRBV18	TRBJ2-7	.	15	TRBD2	TGTGCCAGCTCACTTGGGGAGGGCAGCTCCTACGAGCAGTACTTC	CASSLGEGSSYEQYF
TRBV6-1	TRBJ1-2	.	15	TRBD1	TGTGCCAGCAGTGGAGGGACAGGGAGTGGGTATGGCTACACCTTC	CASSGGTGSGYGYTF
TRBV29-1	TRBJ2-5	.	15	.	TGCAGCGTTGACGGGGGACAGAGACTACAAGAGACCCAGTACTTC	CSVDGGQRLQETQYF
TRBV19	TRBJ1-1	.	13	.	TGTGCCAGCAGATTAACGATGAACACTGAAGCTTTCTTT	CASRLTMNTEAFF
TRBV18	TRBJ1-3	.	17	.	TGTGCCAGCTCACCAGGAGGAGGGACCCGCTCTGGAAACACCATATATTTT	CASSPGGGTRSGNTIYF
TRBV6-5	TRBJ2-7	.	14	TRBD1	TGTGCCAGCAGGACCGGGACAGGGTCCTACGAGCAGTACTTC	CASRTGTGSYEQYF
TRBV23-1	TRBJ2-6	few	16	.	TGCGCCAGCAGTCAGGACACCAGCTCTGGGGCCAACGTCCTGACTTTC	CASSQDTSSGANVLTF
TRBV5-1	TRBJ2-1	.	13	TRBD1	TGCGCCAGCAGCCGGGACAGTCACAATGAGCAGTTCTTC	CASSRDSHNEQFF
TRBV11-2	TRBJ2-7	.	14	TRBD1	TGTGCCAGCACCATGGGACAGGGCGCTCGCGAGCAGTACTTC	CASTMGQGAREQYF
TRBV6-1	TRBJ1-1	once	14	.	TGTGCCAGCGGTGGAGGAAGGGGAGGTACTGAAGCTTTCTTT	CASGGGRGGTEAFF
TRBV10-3	TRBJ2-2	once	15	.	TGTGCCATCAGTGAGTCGTTTGGGGAGACCGGGGAGCTGTTTTTT	CAISESFGETGELFF
TRBV19	TRBJ1-1	.	14	TRBD1	TGTGCCAGTAGTATAGCGAGGCAGGGGGAAGAAGCTTTCTTT	CASSIARQGEEAFF
TRBV11-3	TRBJ1-6	.	15	TRBD1	TGTGCCAGCAGCTTAGGGGGACAGGGGGGCTCACCCCTCCACTTT	CASSLGGQGGSPLHF
TRBV14	TRBJ2-7	once	15	.	TGTGCCAGCAGCCAACCACAGGGAAGCTCCTACGAGCAGTACTTC	CASSQPQGSSYEQYF
TRBV7-9	TRBJ1-5	once	16	.	TGTGCCAGCAGTCATACCGGACAATACCCTGATCAGCCCCAGCATTTT	CASSHTGQYPDQPQHF
TRBV6-6	TRBJ1-5	.	16	TRBD1	TGTGCCACGACCATTGGAGACAGGGGGCAAGGGCAGCCCCAGCATTTT	CATTIGDRGQGQPQHF
TRBV27	TRBJ2-7	.	15	.	TGTGCCAGCAGCCGATCACAGGGCCCCTTAAGCGAGCAGTACTTC	CASSRSQGPLSEQYF
TRBV5-1	TRBJ1-1	.	15	TRBD1	TGCGCCAGCAGCTTGATTGGGACAGGGAATCCTGAAGCTTTCTTT	CASSLIGTGNPEAFF